This TCR beta chain was recovered during a study of OX40 agonist ivuxolimab in advanced cancers. Study-wide results and caveats: Relative to CD4+ cells, CD8+ T cells on average had more expanded clones.

CDR3 length: 12 residues. V was shortened by 5 bases and J by 2 bases, with 5 bases between the two germline ends. Germline V gene lookup returns CDR1 SGHTA and CDR2 FQGNSA. A word on this clone: The antigen is undetermined.

Clones were read by immunoSEQ multiplex PCR, and TCRdb kept only the in-frame ones, dropping some. This sample has more than 85,000 clones; less than 95% occur once, and the top ten carry around 1.5%. The chain combines TRBV7-2 with TRBJ2-3; D remains unclear. The clonotype was recovered from an adult with an advanced solid tumor such as melanoma, head and neck, liver or kidney cancer. The sample in question was CD4+ or CD8+ T cells sorted from blood, obtained in a trial of the OX40 agonist ivuxolimab. The CDR3 DNA sequence: TGTGCCAGCAGCGAAATCACAGATACGCAGTATTTT. This gives the protein CASSEITDTQYF.